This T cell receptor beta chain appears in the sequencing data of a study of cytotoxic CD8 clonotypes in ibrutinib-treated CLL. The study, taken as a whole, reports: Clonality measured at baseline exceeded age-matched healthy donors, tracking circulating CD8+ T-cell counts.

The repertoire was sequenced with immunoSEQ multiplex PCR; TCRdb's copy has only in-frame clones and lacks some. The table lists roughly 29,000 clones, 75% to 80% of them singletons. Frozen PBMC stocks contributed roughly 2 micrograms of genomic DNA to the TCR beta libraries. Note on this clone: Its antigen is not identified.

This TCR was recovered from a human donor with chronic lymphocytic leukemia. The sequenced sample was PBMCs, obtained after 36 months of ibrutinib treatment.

For the CDR3, the DNA is TGTGCCAGCAGCGCCCCACTAGCGGGGGGGCCAGAGACCCAGTACTTC. Amino acids: CASSAPLAGGPETQYF. The chain has TRBV9 and TRBJ2-5; 13 positions match TRBD2. CDR3 size: 16 residues. The J segment lost 4 bases and the V segment lost 3 bases, leaving 6 bases of the junction unmatched. Germline V gene data show CDR1 as SGDLS and CDR2 as YYNGEE.